Following are 22 T cell receptor beta chains from one sample sequenced in a study of T cell repertoires in cytomegalovirus infection. One entry per CDR3 protein results from TCRdb running MiXCR on the reads. Counted here are about 140,000 distinct CDR3 sequences, more than 25% occurring once; the ten biggest clones make up around half. Which antigens these TCRs recognize remains unknown. The sequences come from CD8+ T cells from cultured PBMCs, collected from culture after CMV antigen stimulation. Receptor source: a human donor in good health (CMV status not recorded). Some clones in this sample may be carry-over from other donors' samples.

There are many counts of this clonotype. CDR3 amino acids: CASSYFGYNSPLHF. The CDR3 DNA sequence: TGTGCCAGCAGTTACTTTGGCTATAATTCACCCCTCCACTTT. The chain combines TRBV6-5 with TRBJ1-6; D is unclear. V shed 1 base and J shed 3 bases, with 4 bases lying between them. The germline CDR1 and CDR2 sequences are MNHEY and SVGAGI. The CDR3 is 14 amino acids.

This clonotype was found many times. This chain links TRBV7-8 with TRBJ1-6; D may be TRBD1 (6 bases). This CDR3 is 16 amino acids long. The V gene's germline CDR1 is SGHVS and CDR2 FQNEAQ. V lost 0 bases, J lost 7 bases, and 13 bases lay in between. The CDR3 here is CASSLAVDSPNSPLHF. DNA of the CDR3: TGTGCCAGCAGCTTAGCCGTGGACAGCCCGAATTCACCCCTCCACTTT.

This clonotype was detected a few times. V gene TRBV5-1 combines with J gene TRBJ2-7; 8 bases are a match to TRBD1. The CDR3 length is 14 residues. The V segment lost 3 bases and the J segment 3 bases; nucleotides outside the gene matches: 5. Germline V gene lookup returns CDR1 SGHRS and CDR2 YFSETQ. The CDR3 reads CASSYIGQGYEQYF. Here the CDR3 DNA reads TGCGCCAGCAGCTACATAGGACAGGGCTACGAGCAGTACTTC.

This clonotype was observed a handful of times. The chain links TRBV7-9 to TRBJ2-5, with 9 bases matching TRBD1. The CDR3 sequence is 16 residues long. CDR1 and CDR2 from the germline V gene are SEHNR and FQNEAQ (reference sequence). After removal of 1 base from V and 5 bases from J, the junction contained 8 bases not matched to a gene. CDR3 nucleotide sequence: TGTGCCAGCAGCTTAGGACTAGGACAGGGGTCGGAGACCCAGTACTTC. This sequence encodes CASSLGLGQGSETQYF.

There are a few counts of this clonotype. This rearrangement joins TRBV19 to TRBJ1-1; 7 nucleotides agree with TRBD1. With 3 bases clipped from V and 8 bases from J, the junction kept 9 bases outside the gene matches. The CDR3 is made up of 14 amino acids. Germline loops: CDR1 LNHDA, CDR2 SQIVND (reference sequence). The CDR3 here is CASSIGLTGTEAFF. The DNA for the CDR3 is TGTGCCAGTAGTATTGGGCTGACAGGGACGGAAGCTTTCTTT.

This clonotype was found once. V gene TRBV6-5 combines with J gene TRBJ2-3, with D perhaps assigned TRBD1 or TRBD2 (6 bases each). CDR1 is MNHEY, CDR2 SVGAGI, per germline. CDR3 length: 17 residues. V was clipped by 2 bases and J by 5 bases, with 20 bases between them. CDR3 in DNA: TGTGCCAGCAGTTACCACGGGACGGCGGGGACAATAGATACGCAGTATTTT. Its protein is CASSYHGTAGTIDTQYF.

This clonotype was detected a few times. The chain carries TRBV27 and TRBJ2-1; 11 bases map to TRBD2. Germline V gives CDR1 MNHEY, CDR2 SMNVEV (reference sequence). The CDR3 covers 16 residues. The V and J ends lost 3 bases and 0 bases, in that order; junction bases with no gene match: 1. The CDR3 coding sequence is TGTGCCAGCAGTTTGGGGACTAGCGGCTCCTACAATGAGCAGTTCTTC. Translated, it gives CASSLGTSGSYNEQFF.

The chain links TRBV29-1 to TRBJ2-2; D is ambiguous. CDR3 length: 14 residues. Germline V gives CDR1 SQVTM, CDR2 ANQGSEA. V was clipped by 1 base and J by 4 bases, with 10 bases between them. The CDR3 is CSVEAGRGTGELFF. The CDR3 nucleotides read TGCAGCGTTGAAGCGGGTCGTGGCACCGGGGAGCTGTTTTTT.

V gene TRBV2 combines with J gene TRBJ1-1; no clear D. Germline V gene data show CDR1 as SNHLY and CDR2 as FYNNEI. The CDR3 is made up of 14 amino acids. The V gene lost 7 bases and the J gene lost 0 bases, with 12 bases spanning the gap. The CDR3 DNA reads as TGTGCCAGCAATGCAGGATTCATGAACACTGAAGCTTTCTTT. Its translation is CASNAGFMNTEAFF.

The sample holds a few counts of this clonotype. The V gene is TRBV4-1, the J gene TRBJ2-2, with 8 bases matching TRBD2. V shed 3 bases, J shed 2 bases, and the junction held 5 bases outside the gene matches. This CDR3 has 16 amino acids. Germline assignment: CDR1 MGHRA and CDR2 YSYEKL. CDR3 sequence (DNA): TGCGCCAGCAGCCACCCCGGGGGGGCAAACACCGGGGAGCTGTTTTTT. Its protein product is CASSHPGGANTGELFF.

J is TRBJ2-6 and V is TRBV10-3, with a possible D match to TRBD2 (6 bases). The CDR3 sequence is 17 residues long. Germline V gene sequence: CDR1 ENHRY, CDR2 SYGVKD. V lost 2 bases and J lost 0, with 11 bases in between. The CDR3 is CAISEGGVDSGANVLTF. The CDR3 DNA reads as TGTGCCATCAGTGAGGGCGGGGTCGACTCTGGGGCCAACGTCCTGACTTTC.

The chain combines TRBV6-2 or TRBV6-3 with TRBJ2-1; the D is unclear. V lost 7 bases and J 6 bases, leaving 19 bases between the germline ends. CDR1 and CDR2 (germline): MNHEY, SVGEGT. This CDR3 is 15 amino acids long. CDR3 protein: CASTPHYQKGNEQFF. DNA of the CDR3: TGTGCCAGCACCCCCCACTACCAGAAGGGCAATGAGCAGTTCTTC.

This chain uses TRBV6-5 with TRBJ2-1; D may be TRBD1 (6 bases). The CDR3 is 16 amino acids. The V and J ends lost 4 bases and 6 bases respectively, with 19 bases between them. CDR1 and CDR2 (germline): MNHEY, SVGAGI. CDR3: CASSFLDPGRGNEQFF. CDR3 nucleotides: TGTGCCAGCAGTTTCCTTGACCCCGGCAGGGGCAATGAGCAGTTCTTC.

This clonotype occurred a few times. The chain recombines TRBV28 with TRBJ2-1, with no clear D. The germline V gene encodes CDR1 MDHEN and CDR2 SYDVKM. The V end was cut by 3 bases, the J end by 2 bases, with 2 bases between. This CDR3 is 12 amino acids long. The CDR3 DNA is TGTGCCAGCAGTTTTCCCTACAATGAGCAGTTCTTC. As protein: CASSFPYNEQFF.

In its sample, this clonotype was seen many times. This chain links TRBV7-8 with TRBJ2-1; TRBD1 agrees at 10 bases. The V and J ends lost 5 bases and 6 bases, in that order; junction bases with no gene match: 7. There are 15 residues in the CDR3. Germline assignment: CDR1 SGHVS and CDR2 FQNEAQ. The CDR3 here is CASSPGTGAANEQFF. The CDR3 bases are TGTGCCAGCAGCCCTGGGACAGGGGCGGCCAATGAGCAGTTCTTC.

This clonotype has just a few counts. V usage is TRBV7-8 and J usage is TRBJ1-2; 9 bases are shared with TRBD1. This CDR3 comprises 15 residues. Trimming at V came to 0 bases and at J to 7 bases, leaving 6 bases not matched to a gene. Germline loops: CDR1 SGHVS, CDR2 FQNEAQ. The CDR3 DNA reads as TGTGCCAGCAGCTTAGCAGGGACAGGGAGCGGTGGCTACACCTTC. Protein: CASSLAGTGSGGYTF. Using reference TRBV7-8 and TRBJ1-2 for the parts outside the CDR3, the full variable domain is GAGVSQSPRYKVAKRGQDVALRCDPISGHVSLFWYQQALGQGPEFLTYFQNEAQLDKSGLPSDRFFAERPEGSVSTLKIQRTQQEDSAVYLCASSLAGTGSGGYTFGSGTRLTVV.

To note about this clonotype: This sequence may be a read error, since a much larger clone differs from it by one base. This chain uses TRBV20-1 with TRBJ2-2, with 8 positions matching TRBD1. The junction had 4 bases not matched to a gene; V was cut back by 3 bases and J by 4 bases. This CDR3 has 14 residues. Germline V CDR1 and CDR2: DFQATT, SNEGSKA (reference sequence). The CDR3 is CSASPGGCTGELFF. The CDR3 bases are TGCAGTGCTAGTCCAGGGGGCTGCACCGGGGAGCTGTTTTTT.

The chain employs TRBV3-1 and TRBJ2-5; TRBD2 aligns across 7 bases. The CDR3 has 13 residues. The V gene end was trimmed by 4 bases and the J gene end by 7 bases; junction bases not matched to a gene: 6. Germline CDR1 is LGHDT and CDR2 is YNNKEL (reference sequence). The CDR3 is CASSPSGKGTQYF. CDR3 in DNA: TGTGCCAGCAGCCCCAGCGGGAAGGGGACCCAGTACTTC.

This chain joins TRBV11-1 and TRBJ2-2; D call uncertain. V shed 3 bases and J shed 2 bases, with 7 bases lying between them. Per germline, CDR1 SGHAT and CDR2 FQDESV (reference sequence). This CDR3 contains 14 residues. The CDR3 nucleotides are TGTGCCAGCAGCTTTTGGGGAAACACCGGGGAGCTGTTTTTT. It yields the protein CASSFWGNTGELFF.

This clonotype was detected a few times. V and J are TRBV7-2 and TRBJ1-1, with a possible D match to TRBD1 (5 bases). The CDR3 is 14 residues long. V lost 2 bases, J lost 4 bases, and 11 bases lay in between. Germline CDR1 and CDR2: SGHTA and FQGNSA. CDR3 region: CASSLLGVGTEAFF. The DNA for the CDR3 is TGTGCCAGCAGCTTACTGGGGGTGGGCACTGAAGCTTTCTTT.

This sequence joins TRBV19 and TRBJ1-5, with TRBD1 matching over 7 bases. This CDR3 region has 14 residues. Trimming at V came to 9 bases and at J to 7 bases, leaving 12 bases not matched to a gene. CDR1 is LNHDA, CDR2 SQIVND, per germline (reference sequence). CDR3 in DNA: TGTGCCAGCGCTAGACAGGGAGCGCAACAGCCCCAGCATTTT. It is translated as CASARQGAQQPQHF.

This clonotype was counted a few times. This chain connects TRBV7-6 to TRBJ1-4; 9 nucleotides agree with TRBD1. Germline values: CDR1 SGHVS, CDR2 FNYEAQ. CDR3 length: 14 residues. J was trimmed by 5 bases and V by 5 bases; bases with no gene match: 3. CDR3 DNA sequence: TGTGCCAGCAGCCTGGGACAGGGAAATGAAAAACTGTTTTTT. Amino acids: CASSLGQGNEKLFF.